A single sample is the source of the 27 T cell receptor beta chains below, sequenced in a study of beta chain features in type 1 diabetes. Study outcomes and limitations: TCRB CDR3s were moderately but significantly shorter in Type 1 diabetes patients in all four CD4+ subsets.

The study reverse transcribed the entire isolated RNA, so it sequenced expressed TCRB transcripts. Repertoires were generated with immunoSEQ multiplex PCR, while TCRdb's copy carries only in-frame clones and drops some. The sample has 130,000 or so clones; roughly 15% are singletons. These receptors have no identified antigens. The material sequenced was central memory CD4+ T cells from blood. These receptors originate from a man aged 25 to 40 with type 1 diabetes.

The CDR3 sequence: CARQGLRSEKLFF. The CDR3 region has the DNA TGTGCCCGACAGGGCCTGCGATCGGAAAAACTGTTTTTT. The J gene is TRBJ1-4, the V gene TRBV30; 7 bases fit TRBD1. The CDR3 totals 13 residues. Germline lookup yields CDR1 GTSNPN and CDR2 SVGIG (reference sequence). Losses at the gene ends were 8 bases for V and 8 bases for J; bases not matched to a gene: 11. Full variable domain (missing parts from reference TRBV30 and TRBJ1-4): SQTIHQWPATLVQPVGSPLSLECTVEGTSNPNLYWYRQAAGRGLQLLFYSVGIGQISSEVPQNLSASRPQDRQFILSSKKLLLSDSGFYLCARQGLRSEKLFFGSGTQLSVL.

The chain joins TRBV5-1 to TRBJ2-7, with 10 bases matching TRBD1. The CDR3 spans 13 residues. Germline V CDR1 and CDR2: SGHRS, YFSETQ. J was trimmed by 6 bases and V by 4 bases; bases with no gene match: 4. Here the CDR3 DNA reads TGCGCCAGCAGCCTTGACAGGGGGCTCGAGCAGTACTTC. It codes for CASSLDRGLEQYF.

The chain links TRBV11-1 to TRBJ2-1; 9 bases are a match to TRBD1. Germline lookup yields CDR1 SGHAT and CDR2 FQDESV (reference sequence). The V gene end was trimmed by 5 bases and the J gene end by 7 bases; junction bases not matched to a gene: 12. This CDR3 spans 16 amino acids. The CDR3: CASSTYRGRAWNEQFF. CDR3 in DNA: TGTGCCAGCAGCACTTACAGGGGGCGGGCCTGGAATGAGCAGTTCTTC.

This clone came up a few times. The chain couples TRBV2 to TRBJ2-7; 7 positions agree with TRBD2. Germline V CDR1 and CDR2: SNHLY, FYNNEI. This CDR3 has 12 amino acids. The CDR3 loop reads CAGAGRSYEQYF. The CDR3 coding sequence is TGTGCGGGAGCGGGACGGTCCTACGAGCAGTACTTC.

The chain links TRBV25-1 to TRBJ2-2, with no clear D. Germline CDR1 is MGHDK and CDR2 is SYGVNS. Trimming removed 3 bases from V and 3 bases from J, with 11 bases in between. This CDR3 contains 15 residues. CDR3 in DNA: TGTGCCAGCAGTGACCTCGTTACCCACACCGGGGAGCTGTTTTTT. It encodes CASSDLVTHTGELFF. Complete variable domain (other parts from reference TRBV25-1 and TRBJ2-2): EADIYQTPRYLVIGTGKKITLECSQTMGHDKMYWYQQDPGMELHLIHYSYGVNSTEKGDLSSESTVSRIRTEHFPLTLESARPSHTSQYLCASSDLVTHTGELFFGEGSRLTVL.

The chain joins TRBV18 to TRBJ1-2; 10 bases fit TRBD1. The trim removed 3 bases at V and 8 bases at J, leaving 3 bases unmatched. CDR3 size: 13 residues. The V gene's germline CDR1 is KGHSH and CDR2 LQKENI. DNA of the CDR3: TGTGCCAGCTCACCGGGACAGGGGTACGGCTACACCTTC. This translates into CASSPGQGYGYTF.

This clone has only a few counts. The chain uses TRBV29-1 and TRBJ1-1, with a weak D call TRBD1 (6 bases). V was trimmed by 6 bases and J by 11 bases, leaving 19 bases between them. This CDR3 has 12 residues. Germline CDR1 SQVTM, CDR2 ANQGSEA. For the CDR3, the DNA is TGCAGCGTCCAGGGAGGGGGAGGGTACGCTTTCTTT. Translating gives CSVQGGGGYAFF.

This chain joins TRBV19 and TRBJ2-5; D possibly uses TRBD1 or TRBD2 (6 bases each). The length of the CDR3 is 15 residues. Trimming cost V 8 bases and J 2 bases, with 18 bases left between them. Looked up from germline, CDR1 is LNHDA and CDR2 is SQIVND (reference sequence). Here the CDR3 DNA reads TGTGCCAGTGCCCCTTGGGGGGCGTATCAAGAGACCCAGTACTTC. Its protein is CASAPWGAYQETQYF.

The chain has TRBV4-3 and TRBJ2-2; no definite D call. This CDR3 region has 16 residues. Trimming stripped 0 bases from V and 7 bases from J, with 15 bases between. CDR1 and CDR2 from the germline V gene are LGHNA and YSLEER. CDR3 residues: CASSQETHFRLGELFF. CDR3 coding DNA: TGCGCCAGCAGCCAAGAGACCCATTTTCGGCTCGGGGAGCTGTTTTTT.

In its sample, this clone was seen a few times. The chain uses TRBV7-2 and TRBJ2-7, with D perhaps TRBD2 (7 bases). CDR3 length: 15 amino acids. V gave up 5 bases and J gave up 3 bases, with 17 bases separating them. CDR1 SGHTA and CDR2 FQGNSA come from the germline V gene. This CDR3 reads CASSPSAGASYEQYF. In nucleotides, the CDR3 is TGTGCCAGCAGCCCTTCCGCGGGGGCGAGCTACGAGCAGTACTTC.

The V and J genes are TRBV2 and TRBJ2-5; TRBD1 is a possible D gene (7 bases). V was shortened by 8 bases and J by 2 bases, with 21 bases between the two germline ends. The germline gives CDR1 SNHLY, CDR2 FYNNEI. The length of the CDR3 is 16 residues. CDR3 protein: CASSTSPGQLQETQYF. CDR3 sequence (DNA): TGTGCCAGCTCCACTAGCCCGGGACAGTTACAAGAGACCCAGTACTTC. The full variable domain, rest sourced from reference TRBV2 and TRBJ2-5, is EPEVTQTPSHQVTQMGQEVILRCVPISNHLYFYWYRQILGQKVEFLVSFYNNEISEKSEIFDDQFSVERPDGSNFTLKIRSTKLEDSAMYFCASSTSPGQLQETQYFGPGTRLLVL.

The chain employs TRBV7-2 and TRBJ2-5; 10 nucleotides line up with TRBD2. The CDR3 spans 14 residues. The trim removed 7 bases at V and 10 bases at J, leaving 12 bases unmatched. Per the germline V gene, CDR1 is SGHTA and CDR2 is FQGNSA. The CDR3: CASTIGLAVPLQYF. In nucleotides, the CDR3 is TGTGCCAGCACCATTGGACTAGCGGTACCCCTCCAGTACTTC. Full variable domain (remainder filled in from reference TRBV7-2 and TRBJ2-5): GAGVSQSPSNKVTEKGKDVELRCDPISGHTALYWYRQSLGQGLEFLIYFQGNSAPDKSGLPSDRFSAERTGGSVSTLTIQRTQQEDSAVYLCASTIGLAVPLQYFGPGTRLLVL.

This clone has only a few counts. The CDR3 is CASSTYEDTQYF. The DNA of the CDR3 is TGTGCCAGCAGTACTTACGAAGATACGCAGTATTTT. J is TRBJ2-3 and V is TRBV6-4; unclear D gene. V was shortened by 5 bases and J by 5 bases, with 8 bases between the two germline ends. Germline loops: CDR1 MRHNA, CDR2 SNTAGT. This CDR3 spans 12 amino acids.

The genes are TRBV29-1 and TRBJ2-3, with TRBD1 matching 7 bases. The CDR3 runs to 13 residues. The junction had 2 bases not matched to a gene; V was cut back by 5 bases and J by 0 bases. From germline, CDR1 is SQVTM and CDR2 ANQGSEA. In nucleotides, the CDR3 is TGCAGCGTTAGGGGGCCAAGCACAGATACGCAGTATTTT. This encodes CSVRGPSTDTQYF.

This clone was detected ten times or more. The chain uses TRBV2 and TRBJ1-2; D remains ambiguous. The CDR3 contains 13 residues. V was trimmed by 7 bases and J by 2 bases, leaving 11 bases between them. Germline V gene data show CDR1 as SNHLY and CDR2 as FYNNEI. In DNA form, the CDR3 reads TGTGCCAGCACCCCAGACGTCAACTATGGCTACACCTTC. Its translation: CASTPDVNYGYTF.

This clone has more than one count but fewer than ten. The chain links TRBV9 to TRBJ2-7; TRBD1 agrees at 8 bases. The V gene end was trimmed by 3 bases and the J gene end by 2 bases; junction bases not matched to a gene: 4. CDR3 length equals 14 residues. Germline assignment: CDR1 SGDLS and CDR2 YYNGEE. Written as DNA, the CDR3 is TGTGCCAGCAGCGGACAGGGGAGGCCCTACGAGCAGTACTTC. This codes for CASSGQGRPYEQYF.

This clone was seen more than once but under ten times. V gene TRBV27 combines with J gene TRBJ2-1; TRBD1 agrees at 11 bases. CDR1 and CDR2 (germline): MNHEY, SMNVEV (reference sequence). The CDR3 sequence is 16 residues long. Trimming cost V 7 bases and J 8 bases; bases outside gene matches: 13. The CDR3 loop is CASKQSGTGGGDEQFF. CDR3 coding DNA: TGTGCCAGCAAACAGTCCGGGACAGGGGGAGGCGATGAGCAGTTCTTC.

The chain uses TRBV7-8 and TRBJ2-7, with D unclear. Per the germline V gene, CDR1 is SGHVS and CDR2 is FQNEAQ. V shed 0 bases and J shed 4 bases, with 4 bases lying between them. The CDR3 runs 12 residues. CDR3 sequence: CASSLAYYEQYF. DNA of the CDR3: TGTGCCAGCAGCTTAGCCTATTACGAGCAGTACTTC.

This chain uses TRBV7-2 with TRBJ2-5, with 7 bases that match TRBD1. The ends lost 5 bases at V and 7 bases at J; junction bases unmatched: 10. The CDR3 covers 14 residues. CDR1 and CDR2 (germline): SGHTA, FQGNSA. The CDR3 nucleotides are TGTGCCAGCAGCCCGGACAGGCTCGGAGGGACCCAGTACTTC. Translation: CASSPDRLGGTQYF.

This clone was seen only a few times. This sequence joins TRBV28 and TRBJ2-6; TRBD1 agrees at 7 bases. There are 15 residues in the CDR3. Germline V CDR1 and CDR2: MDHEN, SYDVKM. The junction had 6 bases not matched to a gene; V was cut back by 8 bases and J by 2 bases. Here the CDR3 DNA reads TGTGCCAGCGCCATTGACAGGGCTGGGGCCAACGTCCTGACTTTC. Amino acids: CASAIDRAGANVLTF.

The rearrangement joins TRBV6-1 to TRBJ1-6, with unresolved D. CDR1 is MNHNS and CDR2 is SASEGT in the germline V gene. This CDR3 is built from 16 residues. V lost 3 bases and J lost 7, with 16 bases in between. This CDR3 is CASSDRILARNSPLHF. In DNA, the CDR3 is TGTGCCAGCAGTGACAGAATATTAGCTAGGAATTCACCCCTCCACTTT.

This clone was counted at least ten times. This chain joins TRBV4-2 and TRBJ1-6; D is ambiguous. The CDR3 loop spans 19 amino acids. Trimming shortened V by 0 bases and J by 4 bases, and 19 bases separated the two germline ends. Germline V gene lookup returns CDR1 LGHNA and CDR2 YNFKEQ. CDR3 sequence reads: CASSQEVGLQSKYNSPLHF. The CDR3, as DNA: TGTGCCAGCAGCCAAGAAGTGGGCCTCCAGTCAAAATATAATTCACCCCTCCACTTT.

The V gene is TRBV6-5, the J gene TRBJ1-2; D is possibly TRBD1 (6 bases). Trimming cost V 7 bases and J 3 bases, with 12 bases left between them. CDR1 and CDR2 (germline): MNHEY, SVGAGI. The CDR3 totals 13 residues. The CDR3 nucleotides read TGTGCCAGCAAATCAGGGGCTTACTATGGCTACACCTTC. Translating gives CASKSGAYYGYTF.

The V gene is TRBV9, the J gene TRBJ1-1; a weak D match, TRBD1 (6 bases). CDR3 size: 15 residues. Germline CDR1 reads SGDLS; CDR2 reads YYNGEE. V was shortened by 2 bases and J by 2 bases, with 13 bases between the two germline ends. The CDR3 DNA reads TGTGCCAGCAGCGTTTACAGGGATAGCAACACTGAAGCTTTCTTT. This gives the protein CASSVYRDSNTEAFF.

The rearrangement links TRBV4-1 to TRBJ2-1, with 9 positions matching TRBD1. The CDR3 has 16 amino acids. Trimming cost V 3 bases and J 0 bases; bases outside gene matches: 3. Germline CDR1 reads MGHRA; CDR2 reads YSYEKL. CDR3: CASSHLGQGSYNEQFF. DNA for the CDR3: TGCGCCAGCAGCCATCTGGGACAGGGCTCCTACAATGAGCAGTTCTTC.

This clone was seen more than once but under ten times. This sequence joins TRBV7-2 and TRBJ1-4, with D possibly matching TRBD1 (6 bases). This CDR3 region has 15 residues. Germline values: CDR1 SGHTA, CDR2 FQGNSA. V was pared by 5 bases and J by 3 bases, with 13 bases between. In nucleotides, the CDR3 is TGTGCCAGCAGCACTCGACAGGCCTCTAATGAAAAACTGTTTTTT. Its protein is CASSTRQASNEKLFF.

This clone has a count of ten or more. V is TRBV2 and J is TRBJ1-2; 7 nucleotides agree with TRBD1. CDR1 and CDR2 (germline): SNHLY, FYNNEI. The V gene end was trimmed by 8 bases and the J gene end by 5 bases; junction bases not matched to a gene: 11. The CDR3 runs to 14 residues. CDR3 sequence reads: CASGVQTGFYGYTF. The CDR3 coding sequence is TGTGCCAGCGGGGTCCAGACAGGGTTTTATGGCTACACCTTC.